This TCR beta chain was recovered during a study of blood T cell repertoires in COVID-19. Study details: T cells, B-cell-depleted T cells, or PBMCs provided the cDNA or gDNA that served as material.

Trimming left V 1 base short and J 6 bases short, with 13 bases between. CDR1 and CDR2 from the germline V gene are SGHRS and YFSETQ. CDR3 length: 14 amino acids. Per the authors' pipeline: For nucleated cells, counts were estimated from reference gene primer amplification. Libraries were prepared by immunoSEQ multiplex PCR; TCRdb keeps only in-frame clonotypes and omits some of them. Clonal size and the V and J genes are those of that table, whereas D and trimming came from the DNA. Of about 140,000 clones in the sample, around 82% were seen once. The chain links TRBV5-1 to TRBJ2-5; D may be TRBD2 (6 bases). This TCR came from a human donor in a cohort sampled during active COVID-19. The material sequenced was peripheral blood. CDR3 DNA sequence: TGCGCCAGCAGCTTGTTTCGGGACTTTAAGACCCAGTACTTC. This translates into CASSLFRDFKTQYF.